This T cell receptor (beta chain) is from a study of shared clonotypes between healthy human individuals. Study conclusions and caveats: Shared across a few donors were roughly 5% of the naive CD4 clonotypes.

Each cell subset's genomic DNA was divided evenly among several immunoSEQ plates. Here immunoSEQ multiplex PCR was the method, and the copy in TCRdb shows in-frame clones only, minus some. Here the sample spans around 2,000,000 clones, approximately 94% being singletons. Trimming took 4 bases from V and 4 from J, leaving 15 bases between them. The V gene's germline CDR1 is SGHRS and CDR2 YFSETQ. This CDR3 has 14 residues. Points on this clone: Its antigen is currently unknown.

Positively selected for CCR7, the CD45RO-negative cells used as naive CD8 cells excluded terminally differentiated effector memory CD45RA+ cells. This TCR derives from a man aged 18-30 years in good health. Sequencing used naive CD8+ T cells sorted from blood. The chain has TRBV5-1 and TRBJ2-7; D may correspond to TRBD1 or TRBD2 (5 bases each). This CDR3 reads CASSRGGNPYEQYF. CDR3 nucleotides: TGCGCCAGCAGCCGGGGCGGCAATCCTTACGAGCAGTACTTC.